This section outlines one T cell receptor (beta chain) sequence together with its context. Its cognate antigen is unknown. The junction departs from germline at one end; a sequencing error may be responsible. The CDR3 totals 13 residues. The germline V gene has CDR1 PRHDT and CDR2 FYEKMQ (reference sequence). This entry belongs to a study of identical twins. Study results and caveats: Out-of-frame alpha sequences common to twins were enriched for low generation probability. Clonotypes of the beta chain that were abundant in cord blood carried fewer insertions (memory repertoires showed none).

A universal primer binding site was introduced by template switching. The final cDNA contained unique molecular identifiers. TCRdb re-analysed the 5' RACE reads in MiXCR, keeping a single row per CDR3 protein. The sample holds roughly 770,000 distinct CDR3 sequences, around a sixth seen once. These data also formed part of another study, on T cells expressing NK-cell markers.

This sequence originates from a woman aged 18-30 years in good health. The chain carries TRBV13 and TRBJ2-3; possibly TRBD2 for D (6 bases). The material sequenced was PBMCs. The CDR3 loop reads CSSSLGTGDTQYF. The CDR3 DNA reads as TGTTCCAGCAGCTTAGGGACTGGAGATACGCAGTATTTT.